The T cell receptor (beta chain) under discussion was sequenced for a study of blood T cells in healthy people across ages (dated by TCRdb to about 2015). The study in broad terms: In model experiments, template switching captured about one uniquely barcoded TCR beta cDNA molecule for every two T cells. Donors were grouped into four age groups: young (average 16 years), middle-aged (over 35), aged (over 55) and long-lived (approximately 78). Using the same blood draw, the study looked at two additional independent replicas of 1 million unique cDNA reads for two donors, one aged 18 to 30 and the other aged 80 or older. Donors of different ages were randomly distributed across sequencing lanes to avoid experimental bias. The study measured age-related changes in TCR beta repertoire diversity using deep sequencing normalized with unique cDNA molecular identifiers.

What the work shows at the level of the full study, not this receptor alone: Because donor CMV infection status was unknown, age-related changes in expanded clonotypes were potentially confounded. Observed TCR beta diversity per million T cells fell roughly linearly with age, and a significant reduction was already apparent by age around 39. Since profiling was done on bulk unsorted PBMCs, naive and antigen-experienced compartments could not be conclusively compared. The percentage of naive T cells measured by flow cytometry correlated strongly with observed TCR beta diversity. Total diversity estimates from one million sequenced T cells were considered lower bounds and underestimates. Compared with the aged group, the long-lived group had more naive CD4+ T cells, fewer expanded clones and increased TCR diversity, a pattern suggesting age selection.

The method behind the library was 5' RACE. Sequencing was performed on an Illumina HiSeq 2500. A second roughly 6 to 11 cycle PCR used a sample-barcoded 5' primer and a J-beta primer mix. Each TCR beta cDNA molecule received a unique molecular identifier from a template-switch 5' adaptor carrying 12 random nucleotides. Each sample yielded at least 3 million CDR3-containing paired-end reads. All of the RNA was converted into first-strand cDNA using the Mint cDNA synthesis kit, with a TRBC-specific oligonucleotide serving as the primer. After uracil-DNA glycosylase treatment, a first 18-cycle PCR used universal primers M1SS and BC2_uni_R on all cDNA. On the study's bioinformatics: For normalization, 1 million high-quality reads, each with a distinct molecular identifier, were randomly selected from each sample. Reads sharing molecular identifiers were discarded rather than binned into consensus sequences. MiTCR, run with a Q25 quality threshold and the strictest error-elimination algorithm, handled CDR3 identification, clonotype clustering and error correction. Lower-bound total TCR beta diversity was estimated with a nonparametric unseen species model using Euler transformation. The public reads were reanalyzed by TCRdb: fastp trimming at Q25, MiXCR alignment, in-frame beta chains only. Each CDR3 protein gets just one entry, which takes the most common genes and DNA from the rows behind it. These V and J calls derive from TCRdb rather than the authors' analysis. For this sample there are 1.5 million or so distinct CDR3 sequences; roughly 43% appear just once. Around 4% of the sample is held by the ten biggest clonotypes.

The donors were some 39 Caucasian individuals from Russia, aged roughly 6 to 90 years, who were systemically healthy. Roughly 10 milliliters of peripheral blood were collected from each donor into EDTA-treated Vacutainer tubes. Ficoll-Paque density-gradient centrifugation was used to isolate PBMCs, with at least 6.5 million per sample. Trizol reagent was used to extract total RNA from the PBMCs, yielding at least 6 micrograms per sample. For every donor, an aliquot of PBMCs went through flow cytometry to measure the percentages of naive CD45RAhigh/CD27high T cells. This clonotype showed up just a few times. Its binding antigen is unknown. Per-base quality was not reported, and no clone a single base away is much larger than it. Spanning cysteine to phenylalanine, the CDR3 consists of 15 amino acids. Of all the DNA, just the CDR3 is kept, 45 bases in frame from base 1. V gives up 6 bases and J gives up 8 bases, and the segment between their germline ends measures 20 bases. According to the germline V gene (reference sequence), CDR1 reads LGHDT and CDR2 reads YNNKEL.

This TCR was recovered from a woman younger than 35 in good health. The rearrangement joined TRBV3-1 to TRBJ2-1; TRBD2 is possibly the D segment (5 matching bases). Sequenced sample: blood. In nucleotides, the sequence is TGTGCCAGCAGTATTCTTGCGGTTGGGCGGGATGAGCAGTTCTTC. It translates to CASSILAVGRDEQFF.